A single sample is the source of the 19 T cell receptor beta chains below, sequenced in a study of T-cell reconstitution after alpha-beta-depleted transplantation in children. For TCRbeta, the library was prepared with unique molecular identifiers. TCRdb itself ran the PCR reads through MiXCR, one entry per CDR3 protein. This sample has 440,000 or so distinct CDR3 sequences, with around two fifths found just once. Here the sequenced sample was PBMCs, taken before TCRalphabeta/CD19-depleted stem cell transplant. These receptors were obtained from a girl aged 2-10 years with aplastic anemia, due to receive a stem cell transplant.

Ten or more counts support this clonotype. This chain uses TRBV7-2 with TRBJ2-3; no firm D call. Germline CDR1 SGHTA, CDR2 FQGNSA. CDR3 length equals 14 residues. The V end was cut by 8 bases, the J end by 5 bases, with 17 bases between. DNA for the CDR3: TGTGCCAGCGAAGGCCCCAGGCTAGGAGATACGCAGTATTTT. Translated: CASEGPRLGDTQYF.

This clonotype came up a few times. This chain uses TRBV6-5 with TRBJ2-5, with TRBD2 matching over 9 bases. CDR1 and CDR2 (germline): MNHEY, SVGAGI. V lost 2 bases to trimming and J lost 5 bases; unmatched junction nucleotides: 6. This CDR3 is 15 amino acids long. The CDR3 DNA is TGTGCCAGCAGTTACATGGCGGGGGGGCCGGAGACCCAGTACTTC. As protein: CASSYMAGGPETQYF.

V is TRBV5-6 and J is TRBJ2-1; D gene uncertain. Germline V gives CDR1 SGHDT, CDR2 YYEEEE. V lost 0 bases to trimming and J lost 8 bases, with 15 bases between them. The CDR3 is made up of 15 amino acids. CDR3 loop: CASSLAGLVRDEQFF. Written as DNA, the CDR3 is TGTGCCAGCAGCTTGGCCGGTTTGGTCCGGGATGAGCAGTTCTTC.

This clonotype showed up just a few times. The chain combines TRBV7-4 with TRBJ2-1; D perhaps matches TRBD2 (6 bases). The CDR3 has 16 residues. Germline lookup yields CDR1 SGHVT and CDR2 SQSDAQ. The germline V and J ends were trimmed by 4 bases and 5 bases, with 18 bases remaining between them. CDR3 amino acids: CASSYPCGKVDNEQFF. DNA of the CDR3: TGTGCCAGCAGCTACCCGTGCGGGAAGGTTGACAATGAGCAGTTCTTC.

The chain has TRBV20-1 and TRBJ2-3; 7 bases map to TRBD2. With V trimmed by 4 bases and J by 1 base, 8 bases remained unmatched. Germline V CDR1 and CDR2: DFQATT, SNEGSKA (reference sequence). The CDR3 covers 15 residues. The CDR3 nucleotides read TGCAGTGCTACCGACGCTAGCGGCGGCACAGATACGCAGTATTTT. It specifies CSATDASGGTDTQYF.

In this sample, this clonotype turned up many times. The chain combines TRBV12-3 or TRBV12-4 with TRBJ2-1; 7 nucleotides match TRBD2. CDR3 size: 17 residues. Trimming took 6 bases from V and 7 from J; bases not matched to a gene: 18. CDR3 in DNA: TGTGCCAGCAGCCCCCCTCTCTCCGGACTAGAGGTGAATGAGCAGTTCTTC. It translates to CASSPPLSGLEVNEQFF.

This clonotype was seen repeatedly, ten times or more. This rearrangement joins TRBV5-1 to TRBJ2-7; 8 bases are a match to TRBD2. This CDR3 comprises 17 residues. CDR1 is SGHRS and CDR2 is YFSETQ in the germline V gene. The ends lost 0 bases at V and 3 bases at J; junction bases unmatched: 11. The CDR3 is CASSLVGSGKVDYEQYF. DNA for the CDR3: TGCGCCAGCAGCTTGGTGGGTAGCGGGAAAGTGGACTACGAGCAGTACTTC.

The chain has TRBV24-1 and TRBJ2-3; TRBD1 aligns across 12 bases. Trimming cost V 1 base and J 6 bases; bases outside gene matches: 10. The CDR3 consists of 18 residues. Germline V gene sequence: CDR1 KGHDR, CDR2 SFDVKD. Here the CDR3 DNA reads TGTGCCACCAGTGATTTTGACCGGGACAGGGGGCTGGGGGATACGCAGTATTTT. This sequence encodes CATSDFDRDRGLGDTQYF.

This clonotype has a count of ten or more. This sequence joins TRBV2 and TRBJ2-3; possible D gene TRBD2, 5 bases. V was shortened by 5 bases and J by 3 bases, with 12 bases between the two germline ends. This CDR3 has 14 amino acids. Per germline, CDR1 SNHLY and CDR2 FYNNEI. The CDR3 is CASSPGRKTDTQYF. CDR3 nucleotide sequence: TGTGCCAGCAGTCCGGGAAGGAAGACAGATACGCAGTATTTT.

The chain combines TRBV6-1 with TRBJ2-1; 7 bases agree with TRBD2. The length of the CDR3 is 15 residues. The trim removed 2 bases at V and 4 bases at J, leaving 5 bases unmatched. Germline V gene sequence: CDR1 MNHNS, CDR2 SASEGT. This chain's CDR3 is CASSESLADYNEQFF. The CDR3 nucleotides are TGTGCCAGCAGTGAAAGCCTAGCGGATTACAATGAGCAGTTCTTC.

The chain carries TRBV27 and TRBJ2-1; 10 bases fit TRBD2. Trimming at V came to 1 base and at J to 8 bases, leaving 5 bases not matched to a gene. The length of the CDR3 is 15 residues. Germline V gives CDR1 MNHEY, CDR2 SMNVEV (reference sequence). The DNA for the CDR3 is TGTGCCAGCAGTTTATGGGGACTAGCGAGGGATGAGCAGTTCTTC. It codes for CASSLWGLARDEQFF.

CDR3 residues: CASRPAGAEINTQYF. CDR3 DNA: TGTGCCAGCAGACCAGCGGGGGCCGAAATAAATACGCAGTATTTT. J is TRBJ2-3 and V is TRBV19, with 8 bases that match TRBD2. Per germline, CDR1 LNHDA and CDR2 SQIVND (reference sequence). The CDR3 runs 15 residues. Losses at the gene ends were 9 bases for V and 7 bases for J; bases not matched to a gene: 15.

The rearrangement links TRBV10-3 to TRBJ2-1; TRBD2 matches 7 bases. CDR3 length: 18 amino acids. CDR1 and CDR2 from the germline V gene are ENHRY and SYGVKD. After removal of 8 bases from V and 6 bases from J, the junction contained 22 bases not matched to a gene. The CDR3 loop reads CAIAVGRVRGLTGNEQFF. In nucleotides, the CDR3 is TGTGCCATCGCGGTAGGGAGGGTCCGGGGACTAACGGGCAATGAGCAGTTCTTC.

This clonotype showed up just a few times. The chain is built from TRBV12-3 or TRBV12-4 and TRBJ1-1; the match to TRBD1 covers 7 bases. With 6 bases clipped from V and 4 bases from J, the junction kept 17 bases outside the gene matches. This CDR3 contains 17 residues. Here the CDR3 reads CASSQRGGGFGSTEAFF. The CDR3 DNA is TGTGCCAGCAGCCAGAGGGGAGGGGGCTTCGGTAGCACTGAAGCTTTCTTT.

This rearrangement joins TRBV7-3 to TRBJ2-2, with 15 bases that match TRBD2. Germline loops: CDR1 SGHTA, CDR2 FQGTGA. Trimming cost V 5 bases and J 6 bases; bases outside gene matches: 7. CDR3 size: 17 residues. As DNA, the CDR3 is TGTGCCAGCAGCCTGGGGACTAGCGGGAGGAGGGCCGGGGAGCTGTTTTTT. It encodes CASSLGTSGRRAGELFF.

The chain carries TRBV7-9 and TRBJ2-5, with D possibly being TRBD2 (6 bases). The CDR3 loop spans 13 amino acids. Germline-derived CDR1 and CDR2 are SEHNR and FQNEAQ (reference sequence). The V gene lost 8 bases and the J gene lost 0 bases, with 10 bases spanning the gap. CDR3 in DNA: TGTGCCAGCCGCGGGGCCCACCAAGAGACCCAGTACTTC. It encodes CASRGAHQETQYF.

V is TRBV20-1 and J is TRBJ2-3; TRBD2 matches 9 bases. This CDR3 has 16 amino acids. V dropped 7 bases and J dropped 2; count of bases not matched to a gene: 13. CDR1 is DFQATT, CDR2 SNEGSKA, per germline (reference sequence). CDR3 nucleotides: TGCAGTGATAACGGGCGGGAGGGCGAGAACACAGATACGCAGTATTTT. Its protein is CSDNGREGENTDTQYF.

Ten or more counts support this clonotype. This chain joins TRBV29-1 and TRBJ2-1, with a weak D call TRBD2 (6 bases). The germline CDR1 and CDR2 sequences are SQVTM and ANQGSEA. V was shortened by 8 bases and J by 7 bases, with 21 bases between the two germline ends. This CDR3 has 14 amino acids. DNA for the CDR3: TGCAGCTCTTATCTCGGGAGTCGTGGGAATGAGCAGTTCTTC. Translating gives CSSYLGSRGNEQFF.

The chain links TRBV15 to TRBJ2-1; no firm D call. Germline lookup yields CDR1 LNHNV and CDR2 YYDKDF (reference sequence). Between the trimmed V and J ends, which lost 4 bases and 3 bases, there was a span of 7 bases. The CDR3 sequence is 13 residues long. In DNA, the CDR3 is TGTGCCACCAGCACCAGGAGCTACAATGAGCAGTTCTTC. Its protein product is CATSTRSYNEQFF.